This T cell receptor (beta chain) was identified in a study of graft-versus-host responses after intestinal transplantation. Study-level information: Grafts were multivisceral, liver-intestinal, or isolated intestinal. Study-wide findings and caveats: Among recipient marrow samples, GvH clones were found; some appeared first in ileum or blood. There was an association between peak levels of circulating GvH clones and early post-transplant HvG declines.

Trimming removed 2 bases at V and 2 bases at J, with 9 bases between. CDR1 SGHTA and CDR2 FQGNSA come from the germline V gene. The CDR3 runs 14 residues. In the case of this clone: The antigen is not known.

The table came from immunoSEQ multiplex PCR; TCRdb's copy has only in-frame clones and leaves some out. Counted here are 85,000 to 95,000 clones, about 93% occurring once; the ten biggest clones make up 1.5% to 2.5%. This TCR was recovered from a human donor who received an intestinal transplant. The rearrangement links TRBV7-2 to TRBJ1-1; tentative D call: TRBD1 (5 bases). This material consisted of unstimulated CD8+ T cells sorted from spleen or lymph node cells, taken before intestinal transplant. CDR3 nucleotide sequence: TGTGCCAGCAGCTTATTAACAGGAAACACTGAAGCTTTCTTT. Translation: CASSLLTGNTEAFF.